These T cell receptor beta chains were read from a single sample in a study of blood T cell repertoires in COVID-19. Method: immunoSEQ multiplex PCR; TCRdb's copy keeps in-frame clones and lacks some. Of 110,000 to 150,000 clones in the sample, around four fifths were seen once. The sample comprised PBMCs or T cells enriched from blood (not recorded which). These receptors originate from a woman aged 50 to 60 who had recovered from COVID-19. The CDR3 runs from the conserved cysteine through the conserved F or W. A D gene is named only where the DNA matches it firmly. Clone sizes are given selectively: once, few, many, or a class where the clone is expanded.

TRBV30	TRBJ2-7	NA	NA	TGTGCCTGGAGTGTAACGAGCCCGCTTGGCGAGCAGTACTTC	CAWSVTSPLGEQYF
TRBV2	TRBJ1-4	NA	TRBD1	TGTGCCAGCAGTACAGGGGAGCTGAATGAAAAACTGTTTTTT	CASSTGELNEKLFF
TRBV7-2	TRBJ1-5	NA	TRBD1	TGTGCCAGCAGCGGCCCCGGGACAGGGTCAAATCAGCCCCAGCATTTT	CASSGPGTGSNQPQHF
TRBV3-1/TRBV3-2	TRBJ1-1	NA	NA	TGTGCCAGCAGCCAAGGGGCCATGAACACTGAAGCTTTCTTT	CASSQGAMNTEAFF
TRBV6-1	TRBJ1-1	NA	NA	TGTGCCAGCAGTGAAGTGGGGGGGCAGGGAGCTTTCTTT	CASSEVGGQGAFF
TRBV5-4	TRBJ2-5	NA	NA	TGTGCCAGCAGCTTGGTCGACGGGGAGACCCAGTACTTC	CASSLVDGETQYF
TRBV29-1	TRBJ1-5	NA	NA	TGCAGCGTGGGAGACGGTGTGAGGGATCAGCCCCAGCATTTT	CSVGDGVRDQPQHF
TRBV4-1	TRBJ2-7	NA	TRBD2	TGCGCCAGCAGCCAAGTTTCCTCTGGGACTAGCGGGTCCCGCGACTCCTACGAGCAGTACTTC	CASSQVSSGTSGSRDSYEQYF
TRBV7-2	TRBJ2-4	NA	NA	TGTGCCAGCAGCTTCTGGGGAGCGGACATTCAGTACTTC	CASSFWGADIQYF
TRBV7-6	TRBJ2-1	few	NA	TGTGCCAGCAGCTTAGGATCGGGAAATGAGCAGTTCTTC	CASSLGSGNEQFF
TRBV27	TRBJ1-6	NA	NA	TGTGCCAGCCGACTCTTAATGTTTAGCAACTCACCCCTCCACTTT	CASRLLMFSNSPLHF
TRBV25-1	TRBJ1-1	few	TRBD1	TGTGCCAGCAGTGACGATAGGACAGGGGGCACTGAAGCTTTCTTT	CASSDDRTGGTEAFF
TRBV7-3	TRBJ2-2	once	NA	TGTGCCAGCAACCAGGGAACGAACACCGGGGAGCTGTTTTTT	CASNQGTNTGELFF
TRBV24-1	TRBJ1-6	NA	TRBD1	TGTGCCAGACAGGGCCATTCACCCCTCCACTTT	CARQGHSPLHF
TRBV9	TRBJ2-7	NA	NA	TGTGCCAGCAGCCCCCAGTCTACGGGAGCCTACGAGCAGTACTTC	CASSPQSTGAYEQYF
TRBV19	TRBJ1-2	NA	NA	TGTGCCAGTAGCATTGACTCTCAGAACTATGGCTACACCTTC	CASSIDSQNYGYTF
TRBV2	TRBJ1-1	NA	TRBD1	TGTGCCAGCAGCCCAGGGGGCGGCACTGAAGCTTTCTTT	CASSPGGGTEAFF
TRBV11-2	TRBJ1-1	NA	NA	TGTGCCAGCAGCTTCTCTCCAGGGGAGCCTGAAGCTTTCTTT	CASSFSPGEPEAFF
TRBV7-6	TRBJ2-7	once	TRBD1	TGTGCCAGCAGCTTAGCGGGGACAGGGGATTACGAGCAGTACTTC	CASSLAGTGDYEQYF
TRBV21-1	TRBJ2-5	NA	NA	TGTGCCAGCAGCCGAGATGGAGGGCAGGGCCAAGAGACCCAGTACTTC	CASSRDGGQGQETQYF
TRBV5-1	TRBJ2-5	once	NA	TGCGCCAGCAGCCTAGGTCAAGAGACCCAGTACTTC	CASSLGQETQYF
TRBV21-1	TRBJ1-2	few	NA	TGTGCCAGCAGCAAAGAAGGGGGACCGACCCCGGGGAAGTATGGCTACACCTTC	CASSKEGGPTPGKYGYTF
TRBV6-1	TRBJ2-6	NA	NA	TGTGCCAGCAGTGAAGTGACTTCTGGGGCCAACGTCCTGACTTTC	CASSEVTSGANVLTF
TRBV6-6	TRBJ2-2	once	TRBD2	TGTGCCAGCAGTTTAATAGCGGGGAACACCGGGGAGCTGTTTTTT	CASSLIAGNTGELFF
TRBV7-9	TRBJ2-5	NA	NA	TGTGCCAGCATCCGGCAAGGGGCGACACGGGGGGAGACCCAGTACTTC	CASIRQGATRGETQYF
TRBV7-9	TRBJ1-4	NA	TRBD1	TGTGCCAGCAGCGACGAGGGACAGGGGTTACCAACTAATGAAAAACTGTTTTTT	CASSDEGQGLPTNEKLFF
TRBV18	TRBJ1-1	once	NA	TGTGCCAGCTCACCACAGCCTAACACTGAAGCTTTCTTT	CASSPQPNTEAFF
TRBV5-4	TRBJ2-3	NA	TRBD2	TGTGCCAGCAGCCTTAGCGGGGGGTCGACAGATACGCAGTATTTT	CASSLSGGSTDTQYF
TRBV7-2	TRBJ1-5	NA	TRBD1	TGTGCCAGCAGCCTCGGGACAGGGGCACAGCCCCAGCATTTT	CASSLGTGAQPQHF
TRBV5-6	TRBJ1-4	NA	NA	TGTGCCAGCAGCTTGTCAACAGGGTCGGCTGAAAAACTGTTTTTT	CASSLSTGSAEKLFF
TRBV11-2	TRBJ2-1	once	NA	TGTGCCAGCACCCTATACAGGGAGGGGCAGTTCTTC	CASTLYREGQFF
TRBV3-1/TRBV3-2	TRBJ1-1	NA	NA	TGTGCCAGCAGCCAAGACGGGATGAACACTGAAGCTTTCTTT	CASSQDGMNTEAFF
TRBV18	TRBJ1-2	NA	NA	TGTGCCAGCTCACAAAAGACAGTCCAGTCTAACTATGGCTACACCTTC	CASSQKTVQSNYGYTF